A selection of T cell receptor beta chains follows, all from one sample in a study of blood T cell repertoires in COVID-19. The method was immunoSEQ multiplex PCR; TCRdb's version includes in-frame clones alone and lacks a portion of them. Of 120,000 to 150,000 clones in the sample, around 87% are singletons; the top ten hold roughly 4%. Sequencing was carried out using peripheral blood. The source is a woman in her forties with acute or convalescent COVID-19. Both conserved end residues are part of each CDR3. The D gene is left open where the match is weak. Rows give clone size only sometimes, using once, few, many, or a class for an expanded clone.

clone_size: NA; d_call: NA; v_call: TRBV21-1; j_call: TRBJ2-7; cdr3_nt: TGTGCCAGCAGCGCCGGGACACTCCCCTACGAGCAGTACTTC; cdr3_aa: CASSAGTLPYEQYF
clone_size: NA; d_call: TRBD1; v_call: TRBV6-6; j_call: TRBJ1-1; cdr3_nt: TGTGCCAGCAGCACCGGGACAGCAAACACTGAAGCTTTCTTT; cdr3_aa: CASSTGTANTEAFF
clone_size: NA; d_call: NA; v_call: TRBV21-1; j_call: TRBJ1-3; cdr3_nt: TGTGCCAGCAGCAAAGTCAACGGGACAGAGCACACCATATATTTT; cdr3_aa: CASSKVNGTEHTIYF
clone_size: few; d_call: NA; v_call: TRBV2; j_call: TRBJ1-2; cdr3_nt: TGTGCCAGCCCACGAGCCGCGACAGGCCAGAACTATGGCTACACCTTC; cdr3_aa: CASPRAATGQNYGYTF
clone_size: few; d_call: NA; v_call: TRBV4-3; j_call: TRBJ2-5; cdr3_nt: TGCGCCAGCAGCCAAGAAGGGGCTGTCTCCGAGACCCAGTACTTC; cdr3_aa: CASSQEGAVSETQYF
clone_size: NA; d_call: TRBD1; v_call: TRBV9; j_call: TRBJ1-4; cdr3_nt: TGTGCCAGCAGCCCCCGATCCATACAGGGGTTAAGTGGGGAAAAACTGTTTTTT; cdr3_aa: CASSPRSIQGLSGEKLFF
clone_size: once; d_call: TRBD2; v_call: TRBV5-6; j_call: TRBJ2-3; cdr3_nt: TGTGCCAGCAGCCCCCCGGGCGGGGGGGCGGATACGCAGTATTTT; cdr3_aa: CASSPPGGGADTQYF
clone_size: NA; d_call: NA; v_call: TRBV30; j_call: TRBJ1-6; cdr3_nt: TGTGCCTGGGGAACAGGGAGCGTTAATTCACCCCTCCACTTT; cdr3_aa: CAWGTGSVNSPLHF
clone_size: NA; d_call: TRBD1; v_call: TRBV10-3; j_call: TRBJ1-1; cdr3_nt: TGTGCCATCAGTACCCCGGGACAGGGAAGAACTGAAGCTTTCTTT; cdr3_aa: CAISTPGQGRTEAFF
clone_size: NA; d_call: NA; v_call: TRBV4-2; j_call: TRBJ1-5; cdr3_nt: TGTGCCAGCGGTATAGGACTTCGGGAAGCCCAGCATTTT; cdr3_aa: CASGIGLREAQHF
clone_size: NA; d_call: NA; v_call: TRBV25-1; j_call: TRBJ2-1; cdr3_nt: TGTGCCAGCAGTGATCCCCCCCGGTACAATGAGCAGTTCTTC; cdr3_aa: CASSDPPRYNEQFF
clone_size: once; d_call: NA; v_call: TRBV7-9; j_call: TRBJ2-7; cdr3_nt: TGTGCCAGCAGCCCCGGTCGTGTTAGCCACGAGCAGTACTTC; cdr3_aa: CASSPGRVSHEQYF
clone_size: NA; d_call: NA; v_call: TRBV7-9; j_call: TRBJ1-6; cdr3_nt: TGTGCCAGCAGCTTAATACAGGATAATTCACCCCTCCACTTT; cdr3_aa: CASSLIQDNSPLHF
clone_size: NA; d_call: TRBD2; v_call: TRBV5-4; j_call: TRBJ2-5; cdr3_nt: TGTGCCAGCAGCCCTAGCGGGGGGCTACAAGAGACCCAGTACTTC; cdr3_aa: CASSPSGGLQETQYF
clone_size: NA; d_call: NA; v_call: TRBV19; j_call: TRBJ1-3; cdr3_nt: TGTGCCAGTAGTATTTTACAGGGCTCTGGAAACACCATATATTTT; cdr3_aa: CASSILQGSGNTIYF
clone_size: NA; d_call: NA; v_call: TRBV30; j_call: TRBJ1-2; cdr3_nt: TGTGCCTGGAGCCCGTCTAGGACTTATGGCTACACCTTC; cdr3_aa: CAWSPSRTYGYTF
clone_size: once; d_call: TRBD1; v_call: TRBV7-6; j_call: TRBJ2-7; cdr3_nt: TGTGCCAGCAGCTCCCGGGACAGGGGGATCTACGAGCAGTACTTC; cdr3_aa: CASSSRDRGIYEQYF
clone_size: once; d_call: NA; v_call: TRBV12-3/TRBV12-4; j_call: TRBJ2-1; cdr3_nt: TGTGCCAGCAGTTTATCGGCGGGTAATGAGCAGTTCTTC; cdr3_aa: CASSLSAGNEQFF
clone_size: few; d_call: TRBD2; v_call: TRBV3-1/TRBV3-2; j_call: TRBJ2-5; cdr3_nt: TGTGCCAGCAGCCAAGGGACTAGCGGGGGGGCGGAGACCCAGTACTTC; cdr3_aa: CASSQGTSGGAETQYF
clone_size: NA; d_call: TRBD1; v_call: TRBV24-1; j_call: TRBJ1-1; cdr3_nt: TGTGCCACCAGTGATACCGGGACAGCGAACACTGAAGCTTTCTTT; cdr3_aa: CATSDTGTANTEAFF
clone_size: once; d_call: TRBD1; v_call: TRBV6-5; j_call: TRBJ1-1; cdr3_nt: TGTGCCAGCAGCCCCGGGACAGGGAGAACTGAAGCTTTCTTT; cdr3_aa: CASSPGTGRTEAFF
clone_size: NA; d_call: TRBD2; v_call: TRBV6-5; j_call: TRBJ2-1; cdr3_nt: TGTGCCAGCAGTTTTGGGACAGACGGACTAGCGTGGGAGCAGTTCTTC; cdr3_aa: CASSFGTDGLAWEQFF
clone_size: NA; d_call: NA; v_call: TRBV19; j_call: TRBJ2-1; cdr3_nt: TGTGCCAGTACCTCTGGAGTAGCCGTTTTTAATGAGCAGTTCTTC; cdr3_aa: CASTSGVAVFNEQFF
clone_size: NA; d_call: NA; v_call: TRBV7-8; j_call: TRBJ1-4; cdr3_nt: TGTGCCAGCAGCCCTCGGGGGTCCCTCCACGGCAAACTGTTTTTT; cdr3_aa: CASSPRGSLHGKLFF
clone_size: few; d_call: NA; v_call: TRBV14; j_call: TRBJ2-7; cdr3_nt: TGTGCCAGCAGTCCCCAGGGGTACGAGCAGTACTTC; cdr3_aa: CASSPQGYEQYF
clone_size: NA; d_call: TRBD2; v_call: TRBV5-6; j_call: TRBJ2-5; cdr3_nt: TGTGCCAGCAGCTTGGCCGGAGGACTAGGCGCTTACCAAGAGACCCAGTACTTC; cdr3_aa: CASSLAGGLGAYQETQYF
clone_size: once; d_call: TRBD1; v_call: TRBV4-1; j_call: TRBJ1-2; cdr3_nt: TGCGCCAGCAGCCAAGATTGGGGGACAGGGGGCGCGGATGGCTACACCTTC; cdr3_aa: CASSQDWGTGGADGYTF
clone_size: NA; d_call: NA; v_call: TRBV30; j_call: TRBJ1-2; cdr3_nt: TGTGCCTGGACAGGGGCGGCCTATGGCTACACCTTC; cdr3_aa: CAWTGAAYGYTF
clone_size: NA; d_call: NA; v_call: TRBV7-6; j_call: TRBJ2-3; cdr3_nt: TGTGCCAGCAGCTTCCCCTCCCTCCCCCAGGCACAGGGAGACACAGATACGCAGTATTTT; cdr3_aa: CASSFPSLPQAQGDTDTQYF
clone_size: NA; d_call: TRBD1; v_call: TRBV12-5; j_call: TRBJ2-5; cdr3_nt: TGTGCTAGTGGTTTGGTACAAGGGACAGGGGAGGGGGAGACCCAGTACTTC; cdr3_aa: CASGLVQGTGEGETQYF
clone_size: NA; d_call: NA; v_call: TRBV5-1; j_call: TRBJ1-5; cdr3_nt: TGCGCCAGCAGCTTAGGCGACAGGATGAACCAGCCCCAGCATTTT; cdr3_aa: CASSLGDRMNQPQHF
clone_size: NA; d_call: TRBD1; v_call: TRBV29-1; j_call: TRBJ2-7; cdr3_nt: TGCAGCGTTACGGGACAGGACTCCTACGAGCAGTACTTC; cdr3_aa: CSVTGQDSYEQYF
clone_size: NA; d_call: NA; v_call: TRBV7-6; j_call: TRBJ1-4; cdr3_nt: TGTGCCAGCAGCGCCCCTAGGGGCGGTTTGGGTGAAAAACTGTTTTTT; cdr3_aa: CASSAPRGGLGEKLFF
clone_size: NA; d_call: TRBD2; v_call: TRBV6-6; j_call: TRBJ2-3; cdr3_nt: TGTGCCAGCAGACCGACTAGCGGGAGCTATGGAGGGGAGTATTTT; cdr3_aa: CASRPTSGSYGGEYF
clone_size: NA; d_call: NA; v_call: TRBV4-1; j_call: TRBJ1-4; cdr3_nt: TGCGCCAGCAGCCAAGATCGGAACAGGGCTTACGAAAAACTGTTTTTT; cdr3_aa: CASSQDRNRAYEKLFF
clone_size: NA; d_call: TRBD2; v_call: TRBV7-3; j_call: TRBJ2-1; cdr3_nt: TGTGCCAGCAGCATACATAGCGGGGGGGCCTCAAATGAGCAGTTCTTC; cdr3_aa: CASSIHSGGASNEQFF
clone_size: NA; d_call: TRBD1; v_call: TRBV5-1; j_call: TRBJ1-2; cdr3_nt: TGCGCCAGCACCACGGACAGGGCGTCCCATGGCTACACCTTC; cdr3_aa: CASTTDRASHGYTF
clone_size: NA; d_call: TRBD1; v_call: TRBV24-1; j_call: TRBJ2-7; cdr3_nt: TGCGCCACCAGGGGCGATACCGGGACAGGGTGGGTCGAGCAGTACTTC; cdr3_aa: CATRGDTGTGWVEQYF
clone_size: NA; d_call: NA; v_call: TRBV19; j_call: TRBJ2-3; cdr3_nt: TGTGCCAGTAGTACTCAGGTGGCGCTTATCACAGATACGCAGTATTTT; cdr3_aa: CASSTQVALITDTQYF
clone_size: NA; d_call: NA; v_call: TRBV6-5; j_call: TRBJ1-1; cdr3_nt: TGTGCCAGCAGTCCAGGGAGGGTGACTGAAGCTTTCTTT; cdr3_aa: CASSPGRVTEAFF
clone_size: once; d_call: TRBD1; v_call: TRBV18; j_call: TRBJ2-3; cdr3_nt: TGTGCCAGCTCATCCCTGCAGGGGGGCACAGATACGCAGTATTTT; cdr3_aa: CASSSLQGGTDTQYF
clone_size: NA; d_call: NA; v_call: TRBV2; j_call: TRBJ2-1; cdr3_nt: TGTGCCAGCAGTGAAAGCCGGGGGGCGGGGTACAATGAGCAGTTCTTC; cdr3_aa: CASSESRGAGYNEQFF
clone_size: NA; d_call: TRBD1; v_call: TRBV7-2; j_call: TRBJ1-6; cdr3_nt: TGTGCCAGCAGCGGATACAGGGGTAATTCACCCCTCCACTTT; cdr3_aa: CASSGYRGNSPLHF
clone_size: few; d_call: TRBD2; v_call: TRBV4-1; j_call: TRBJ2-7; cdr3_nt: TGCGCCAGCAGCCTCCTAGCGGGAGGGCCTAGTTACGAGCAGTACTTC; cdr3_aa: CASSLLAGGPSYEQYF
clone_size: few; d_call: NA; v_call: TRBV6-5; j_call: TRBJ1-5; cdr3_nt: TGTGCCAGCAGTTACTCAGCCAGGTCAATCTCGCCCCAGCATTTT; cdr3_aa: CASSYSARSISPQHF
clone_size: NA; d_call: TRBD1; v_call: TRBV12-3/TRBV12-4; j_call: TRBJ2-4; cdr3_nt: TGTGCCAGCAGCCCCGACAGGGTAATTCAGTACTTC; cdr3_aa: CASSPDRVIQYF
clone_size: NA; d_call: TRBD1; v_call: TRBV7-8; j_call: TRBJ1-4; cdr3_nt: TGTGCCAGCAGCTTAGGGGGAGGGACAGGGGGCTCGGGTGAAAAACTGTTTTTT; cdr3_aa: CASSLGGGTGGSGEKLFF
clone_size: NA; d_call: NA; v_call: TRBV4-2; j_call: TRBJ2-4; cdr3_nt: TGTGCCAGCAGCCAGACTCCTTACCCAGAGACCAAAAACATTCAGTACTTC; cdr3_aa: CASSQTPYPETKNIQYF
clone_size: few; d_call: NA; v_call: TRBV11-2; j_call: TRBJ1-2; cdr3_nt: TGTGCCAGCAGCTTAGATACAGTCAGCTACACCTTC; cdr3_aa: CASSLDTVSYTF
clone_size: NA; d_call: NA; v_call: TRBV30; j_call: TRBJ1-2; cdr3_nt: TGTGCCTGGAGTGGGGGACACTTCGATGGCTACACCTTC; cdr3_aa: CAWSGGHFDGYTF
clone_size: NA; d_call: NA; v_call: TRBV18; j_call: TRBJ1-3; cdr3_nt: TGTGCCAGCTACCCGAGGAAGGGGTCCTCTGGAAACACCATATATTTT; cdr3_aa: CASYPRKGSSGNTIYF
clone_size: NA; d_call: TRBD1; v_call: TRBV3-1/TRBV3-2; j_call: TRBJ2-7; cdr3_nt: TGTGCCAGCAGCCACGGACAGGGTCCCCACGAGCAGTACTTC; cdr3_aa: CASSHGQGPHEQYF
clone_size: NA; d_call: TRBD1; v_call: TRBV19; j_call: TRBJ1-2; cdr3_nt: TGTGCCAGTAGCCCCGGGACAGCCTATGGCTACACCTTC; cdr3_aa: CASSPGTAYGYTF
clone_size: NA; d_call: NA; v_call: TRBV4-1; j_call: TRBJ1-2; cdr3_nt: TGCGCCAGCAGCCTCCTTCCCCCGGGGGGCGACCCTAACTATGGCTACACCTTC; cdr3_aa: CASSLLPPGGDPNYGYTF
clone_size: NA; d_call: TRBD2; v_call: TRBV7-2; j_call: TRBJ2-1; cdr3_nt: TGTGCCAGCAGCTTATATATAGCGGGAAACAATGAGCAGTTCTTC; cdr3_aa: CASSLYIAGNNEQFF
clone_size: NA; d_call: NA; v_call: TRBV18; j_call: TRBJ2-7; cdr3_nt: TGTGCCAGCTCACAAGGGGCCGCCACCGCCGAGCAGTACTTC; cdr3_aa: CASSQGAATAEQYF